The source of this T cell receptor (beta chain) is a study of graft-versus-host responses after intestinal transplantation. Here immunoSEQ multiplex PCR was the method, and the copy in TCRdb shows in-frame clones only, minus some. Among 90,000 to 150,000 clones, 85% to 95% were seen once, and the ten largest hold about 0.11%. With respect to this clone: Its cognate antigen is unknown.

Study-wide results and caveats: Allografts carried high graft-versus-host to host-versus-graft clonal ratios in patients having graft-donor T cell macrochimerism.

Sample: unstimulated CD4+ T cells sorted from spleen or lymph node cells, taken before intestinal transplant. The clonotype was recovered from a human donor who received an intestinal transplant.

The CDR3 nucleotides read TGTGCCAGCAGGAAAGCGGGACTTTCCTACAATGAGCAGTTCTTC. The encoded protein is CASRKAGLSYNEQFF. The chain has TRBV27 and TRBJ2-1; TRBD2 aligns across 7 bases. The CDR3 totals 15 residues. The V and J ends lost 6 bases and 1 base, in that order; junction bases with no gene match: 6. Germline V gene lookup returns CDR1 MNHEY and CDR2 SMNVEV (reference sequence).